Below are 10 T cell receptor beta chains sequenced from a single sample in a study of cytomegalovirus exposure and HLA in healthy donors (dated by TCRdb to the late 2010s). The receptor library was made with the immunoSEQ multiplex PCR assay. For the multiplex PCR, a mixture combining 60 forward primers for TCR Vbeta segments and 13 reverse primers for TCR Jbeta segments was used. TCRdb obtained this table from immuneACCESS and retained in-frame rearrangements with V and J assigned. These tables miss some clones; where compared with another copy, unresolved V genes account for less than half of the shortfall, and the remainder is unexplained. In all, the sample holds 55,000 to 75,000 clones, and 62% of those were seen once. Jointly, the top ten make up around 2.7% of the sample. Sequencing used PBMCs. The source of these receptors is a man aged 25 to 40 in good health and CMV-seronegative.

V gene TRBV7-2 combines with J gene TRBJ1-6; TRBD1 matches 8 bases. The CDR3 contains 17 residues. The ends lost 2 bases at V and 4 bases at J; junction bases unmatched: 7. CDR1 is SGHTA and CDR2 is FQGNSA in the germline V gene. The CDR3 DNA reads as TGTGCCAGCAGCTTAAGTCCAACAGGGGGGTATAATTCACCCCTCCACTTT. Residues: CASSLSPTGGYNSPLHF.

V and J are TRBV25-1 and TRBJ2-3, with 9 bases matching TRBD2. The CDR3 runs to 15 residues. After removal of 4 bases from V and 2 bases from J, the junction contained 4 bases not matched to a gene. CDR1 and CDR2 from the germline V gene are MGHDK and SYGVNS. The CDR3: CASSGGLALTDTQYF. Written as DNA, the CDR3 is TGTGCCAGCAGTGGGGGACTAGCTCTCACAGATACGCAGTATTTT.

V is TRBV11-2 and J is TRBJ2-3; 15 bases are shared with TRBD2. Germline CDR1 reads SGHAT; CDR2 reads FQNNGV. The CDR3 contains 17 residues. V was pared by 5 bases and J by 6 bases, with 9 bases of the junction left unmatched. As DNA, the CDR3 is TGTGCCAGCAGCGAGGGACTAGCGGGGGGCGGGCACGATACGCAGTATTTT. This gives the protein CASSEGLAGGGHDTQYF. Supplemented by reference TRBV11-2 and TRBJ2-3, the full variable domain reads EAGVAQSPRYKIIEKRQSVAFWCNPISGHATLYWYQQILGQGPKLLIQFQNNGVVDDSQLPKDRFSAERLKGVDSTLKIQPAKLEDSAVYLCASSEGLAGGGHDTQYFGPGTRLTVL.

The chain combines TRBV10-1 with TRBJ1-2; D unresolved. CDR1 and CDR2 from the germline V gene are WNHNN and SYGVQD (reference sequence). V lost 6 bases, J lost 8 bases, and 10 bases lay in between. The CDR3 extends over 11 amino acids. CDR3 DNA: TGCGCCAGCAGGCAGATACTAGGCTACACCTTC. It specifies CASRQILGYTF.

The chain has TRBV4-2 and TRBJ1-2; D gene ambiguous. This CDR3 has 18 amino acids. The germline V gene encodes CDR1 LGHNA and CDR2 YNFKEQ. V gave up 0 bases and J gave up 2 bases, with 19 bases separating them. The CDR3 DNA reads TGTGCCAGCAGCCAAGATCTCGAGAGGAGAGTCTTCAACTATGGCTACACCTTC. It encodes CASSQDLERRVFNYGYTF.

The V gene is TRBV18, the J gene TRBJ1-5, with 8 positions matching TRBD1. Losses at the gene ends were 2 bases for V and 2 bases for J; bases not matched to a gene: 5. CDR1 is KGHSH and CDR2 is LQKENI in the germline V gene. This CDR3 region has 16 residues. CDR3 amino acids: CASSPTTGVGNQPQHF. CDR3 in DNA: TGTGCCAGCTCACCAACGACAGGGGTTGGCAATCAGCCCCAGCATTTT.

DNA for the CDR3: TGTGCCAGCAGCTTTAGGAGCTTCAGGGCGCGGGGTGAAAAACTGTTTTTT. It specifies CASSFRSFRARGEKLFF. The gene calls are TRBV11-2 and TRBJ1-4; D is possibly TRBD1 (5 bases). Between the trimmed V and J ends, which lost 3 bases and 7 bases, there was a span of 21 bases. There are 17 residues in the CDR3. Germline assignment: CDR1 SGHAT and CDR2 FQNNGV.

This CDR3 reads CSVVSGGVGQPQHF. The CDR3 nucleotides are TGCAGCGTTGTATCGGGGGGGGTTGGGCAGCCCCAGCATTTT. This chain joins TRBV29-1 and TRBJ1-5; D perhaps matches TRBD1 (5 bases). V was trimmed by 4 bases and J by 7 bases, leaving 17 bases between them. The CDR3 covers 14 residues. Germline loops: CDR1 SQVTM, CDR2 ANQGSEA. The full variable domain, with the rest looked up from reference TRBV29-1 and TRBJ1-5, is SAVISQKPSRDICQRGTSLTIQCQVDSQVTMMFWYRQQPGQSLTLIATANQGSEATYESGFVIDKFPISRPNLTFSTLTVSNMSPEDSSIYLCSVVSGGVGQPQHFGDGTRLSIL.

In its sample, this clone was seen a few times. CDR3 residues: CASSSQGASSYNSPLHF. In DNA form, the CDR3 reads TGTGCCAGCAGTTCTCAGGGGGCGAGCTCCTATAATTCACCCCTCCACTTT. This chain links TRBV28 with TRBJ1-6, with 8 bases lining up with TRBD1. The CDR3 extends over 17 amino acids. The germline gives CDR1 MDHEN, CDR2 SYDVKM. The V gene end was trimmed by 4 bases and the J gene end by 0 bases; junction bases not matched to a gene: 5. The full variable domain, in which reference TRBV28 and TRBJ1-6 provide the parts outside the CDR3, is DVKVTQSSRYLVKRTGEKVFLECVQDMDHENMFWYRQDPGLGLRLIYFSYDVKMKEKGDIPEGYSVSREKKERFSLILESASTNQTSMYLCASSSQGASSYNSPLHFGNGTRLTVT.

This clone was found a few times. The V gene is TRBV5-8, the J gene TRBJ1-3, with D perhaps matching TRBD1 (5 bases). Looked up from germline, CDR1 is SGHTS and CDR2 is YDEGEE. The CDR3 is made up of 15 amino acids. V was pared by 0 bases and J by 0 bases, with 7 bases between. DNA of the CDR3: TGTGCCAGCAGCTTGGGGACAAGCTCTGGAAACACCATATATTTT. It yields the protein CASSLGTSSGNTIYF. The full variable domain, with the rest looked up from reference TRBV5-8 and TRBJ1-3, is EAGVTQSPTHLIKTRGQQATLRCSPISGHTSVYWYQQALGLGLQFLLWYDEGEERNRGNFPPRFSGRQFPNYSSELNVNALELEDSALYLCASSLGTSSGNTIYFGEGSWLTVV.